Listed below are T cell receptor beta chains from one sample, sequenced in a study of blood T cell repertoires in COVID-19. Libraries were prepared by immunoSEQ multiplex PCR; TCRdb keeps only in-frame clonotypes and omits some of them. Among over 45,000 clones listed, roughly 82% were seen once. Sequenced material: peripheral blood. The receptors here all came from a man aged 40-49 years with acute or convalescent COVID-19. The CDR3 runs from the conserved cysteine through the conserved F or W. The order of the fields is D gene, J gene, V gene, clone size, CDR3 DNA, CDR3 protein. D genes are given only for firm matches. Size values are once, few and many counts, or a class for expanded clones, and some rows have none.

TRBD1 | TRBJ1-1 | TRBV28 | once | TGTGCCAGCAGTTTAGACAGGGTGACGAACACTGAAGCTTTCTTT | CASSLDRVTNTEAFF
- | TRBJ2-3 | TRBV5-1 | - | TGCGCCAGCAGCTTGAGAGCGGGCCTTAGCACAGATACGCAGTATTTT | CASSLRAGLSTDTQYF
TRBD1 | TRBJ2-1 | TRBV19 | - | TGTGCCAGTACTCATGATGGGGACAGCACCTACAATGAGCAGTTCTTC | CASTHDGDSTYNEQFF
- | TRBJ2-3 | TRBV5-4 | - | TGTGCCAGCAGCTCAAAACCCAGGGGCCTAACGTCCGATACGCAGTATTTT | CASSSKPRGLTSDTQYF
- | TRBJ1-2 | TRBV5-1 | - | TGCGCCAGCAGCTTGGTTACAGGGCTTGGCTATGGCTACACCTTC | CASSLVTGLGYGYTF
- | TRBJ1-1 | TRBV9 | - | TGTGCCAGCAGCCCTGGACAGAACACTGAAGCTTTCTTT | CASSPGQNTEAFF
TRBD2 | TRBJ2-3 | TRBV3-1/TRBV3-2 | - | TGTGCCAGCAGCCGGGGACTAGCTAGCACAGATACGCAGTATTTT | CASSRGLASTDTQYF
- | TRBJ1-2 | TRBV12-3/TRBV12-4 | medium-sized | TGTGCCAGCAGTCCCTCGACAGGCCATGGCTACACCTTC | CASSPSTGHGYTF
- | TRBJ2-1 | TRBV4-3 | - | TGCGCCAGCAGCCCTAACTACCGACAGGCACCTGAGCAGTTCTTC | CASSPNYRQAPEQFF
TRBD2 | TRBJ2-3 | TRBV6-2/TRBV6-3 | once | TGTGCCAGCAGTTACTCGATACTGCGGGGGGGCACAGATACGCAGTATTTT | CASSYSILRGGTDTQYF
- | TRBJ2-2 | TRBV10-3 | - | TGTGCCATCACGGGAGCGTTGAACACCGGGGAGCTGTTTTTT | CAITGALNTGELFF
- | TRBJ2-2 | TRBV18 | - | TGTGCCAGCTCACCACCGGCAGGGCCGGTGAGGACCGGGGAGCTGTTTTTT | CASSPPAGPVRTGELFF
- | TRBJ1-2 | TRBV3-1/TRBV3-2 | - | TGTGCCAGCAGCCAAGATCAGGGCCTAGGCTACACCTTC | CASSQDQGLGYTF
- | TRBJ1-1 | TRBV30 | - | TGTGCCTGGAGTGTACTCAGCGGGAACACTGAAGCTTTCTTT | CAWSVLSGNTEAFF
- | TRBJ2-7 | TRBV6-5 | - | TGTGCCAGCAGCGACTACTACGAGCAGTACTTC | CASSDYYEQYF
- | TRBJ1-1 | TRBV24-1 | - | TGTGCCACCAGTGCCTCGGGAATTTCGAACACTGAAGCTTTCTTT | CATSASGISNTEAFF